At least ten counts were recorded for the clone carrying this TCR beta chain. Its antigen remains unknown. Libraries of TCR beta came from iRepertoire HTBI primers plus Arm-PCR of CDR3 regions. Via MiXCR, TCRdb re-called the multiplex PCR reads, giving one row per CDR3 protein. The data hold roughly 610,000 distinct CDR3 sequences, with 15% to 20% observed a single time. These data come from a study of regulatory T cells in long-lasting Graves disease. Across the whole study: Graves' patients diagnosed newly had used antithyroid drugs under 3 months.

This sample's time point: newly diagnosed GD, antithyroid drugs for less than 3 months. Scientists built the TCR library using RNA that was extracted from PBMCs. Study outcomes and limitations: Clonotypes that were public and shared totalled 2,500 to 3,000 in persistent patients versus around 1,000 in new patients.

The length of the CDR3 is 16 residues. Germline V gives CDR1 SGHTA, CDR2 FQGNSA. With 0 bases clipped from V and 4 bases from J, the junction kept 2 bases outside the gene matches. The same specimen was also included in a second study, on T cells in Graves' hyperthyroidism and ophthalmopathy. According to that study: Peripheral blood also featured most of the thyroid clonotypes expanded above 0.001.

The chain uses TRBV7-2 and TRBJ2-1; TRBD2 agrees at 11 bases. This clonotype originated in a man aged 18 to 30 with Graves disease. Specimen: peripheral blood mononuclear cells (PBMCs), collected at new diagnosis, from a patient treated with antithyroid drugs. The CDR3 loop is CASSLALAGGYNEQFF. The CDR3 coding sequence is TGTGCCAGCAGCTTAGCGCTAGCGGGAGGTTACAATGAGCAGTTCTTC.